Below, one TCR beta chain is given with its context. Germline assignment: CDR1 SEHNR and CDR2 FQNEAQ (reference sequence). There are 15 residues in the CDR3. V was clipped by 5 bases and J by 3 bases; unmatched bases: 4. As processed by the authors: Amplification from reference gene primers served as the basis for estimated nucleated cell counts. Sequencing was performed with immunoSEQ multiplex PCR; in TCRdb, only in-frame clones are kept and a portion is missing. V and J calls and clone size come straight from that table; D and trimming were deduced from the DNA. The sample consists of about 83,000 clones, around 87% of them appearing once. This specimen belongs to a study of blood T cell repertoires in COVID-19. Study in general: Acute and convalescent COVID-19 samples came from the United States, Italy and Spain. T cells, B-cell-depleted T cells, or PBMCs supplied cDNA or gDNA.

V gene TRBV7-9 combines with J gene TRBJ1-4, with TRBD1 matching 9 bases. This clonotype originated in a woman between 45 and 65 years old with active or convalescent COVID-19. Sequencing was performed on peripheral blood. The DNA for the CDR3 is TGTGCCAGCAGCCTTAGGACAGGGGCTAATGAAAAACTGTTTTTT. Residues: CASSLRTGANEKLFF. Using reference TRBV7-9 and TRBJ1-4 for the parts outside the CDR3, the full variable domain is DTGVSQNPRHKITKRGQNVTFRCDPISEHNRLYWYRQTLGQGPEFLTYFQNEAQLEKSRLLSDRFSAERPKGSFSTLEIQRTEQGDSAMYLCASSLRTGANEKLFFGSGTQLSVL.